The 22 T cell receptor beta chains below come from one sample, sequenced in a study of T cell responses to AZD1222 COVID-19 vaccine. Produced via immunoSEQ multiplex PCR; TCRdb's table is partial and in-frame only. Of roughly 200,000 clones in the sample, over 85% were seen once. The input for sequencing was peripheral blood, taken 28 days after the second dose of the MenACWY control vaccine. These receptors came from an adult who received the MenACWY meningococcal vaccine as a control.

This chain connects TRBV19 to TRBJ2-2; the match to TRBD1 covers 11 bases. The CDR3 is made up of 14 amino acids. Germline loops: CDR1 LNHDA, CDR2 SQIVND (reference sequence). In DNA form, the CDR3 reads TGTGCGATCCAACCGGGACAGGGGGCCGGGGAGCTGTTTTTT. Protein: CAIQPGQGAGELFF.

This chain joins TRBV28 and TRBJ1-3; 9 bases line up with TRBD1. V was clipped by 2 bases and J by 0 bases; unmatched bases: 2. This CDR3 contains 16 residues. The germline V gene encodes CDR1 MDHEN and CDR2 SYDVKM. CDR3 DNA sequence: TGTGCCAGCAGTTTACCACAGGGGGCCTCTGGAAACACCATATATTTT. This gives the protein CASSLPQGASGNTIYF.

This chain links TRBV6-1 with TRBJ1-1; 7 bases map to TRBD1. This CDR3 has 13 amino acids. In germline, CDR1 is MNHNS, CDR2 SASEGT. J lost 6 bases, V lost 2 bases, and 3 bases had no gene match. CDR3 coding DNA: TGTGCCAGCAGTGAAAACAGGGGAGCTGAAGCTTTCTTT. Translating gives CASSENRGAEAFF.

The chain employs TRBV30 and TRBJ1-3; D ambiguous. The germline V gene encodes CDR1 GTSNPN and CDR2 SVGIG (reference sequence). V lost 4 bases to trimming and J lost 0 bases, with 10 bases between them. The CDR3 spans 14 residues. The CDR3 bases are TGTGCCTGGAAAAGGGTCAACTCTGGAAACACCATATATTTT. Amino acid sequence: CAWKRVNSGNTIYF.

The V gene is TRBV19, the J gene TRBJ2-2; 12 bases align to TRBD2. Per germline, CDR1 LNHDA and CDR2 SQIVND (reference sequence). This CDR3 has 17 amino acids. V lost 3 bases and J lost 0; bases outside the gene matches: 2. This chain's CDR3 is CASSMPSGGANTGELFF. In DNA, the CDR3 is TGTGCCAGTAGTATGCCTAGCGGGGGGGCGAACACCGGGGAGCTGTTTTTT. Looking up the rest from reference TRBV19 and TRBJ2-2 gives the full variable domain: DGGITQSPKYLFRKEGQNVTLSCEQNLNHDAMYWYRQDPGQGLRLIYYSQIVNDFQKGDIAEGYSVSREKKESFPLTVTSAQKNPTAFYLCASSMPSGGANTGELFFGEGSRLTVL.

The chain uses TRBV7-2 and TRBJ1-4; TRBD1 matches at 7 bases. Losses at the gene ends were 2 bases for V and 7 bases for J; bases not matched to a gene: 16. Per germline, CDR1 SGHTA and CDR2 FQGNSA. The CDR3 contains 18 residues. CDR3 nucleotides: TGTGCCAGCAGCTTACAGGGGGTTTCCTACTCTTACGGTGAAAAACTGTTTTTT. Its protein is CASSLQGVSYSYGEKLFF.

The genes are TRBV6-1 and TRBJ1-2; 9 bases fit TRBD1. There are 13 residues in the CDR3. V trimming: 6 bases; J trimming: 4 bases; junction bases outside the gene matches: 3. Germline V lookup: CDR1 MNHNS, CDR2 SASEGT. The CDR3: CASRPTGGYGYTF. The CDR3 DNA sequence: TGTGCCAGCAGACCGACAGGGGGCTATGGCTACACCTTC.

The V gene is TRBV7-2, the J gene TRBJ2-2; TRBD2 aligns across 11 bases. CDR1 and CDR2 (germline): SGHTA, FQGNSA. The V gene end was trimmed by 4 bases and the J gene end by 1 base; junction bases not matched to a gene: 5. This CDR3 comprises 17 residues. In nucleotides, the CDR3 is TGTGCCAGCAGCTACCGACTAGCGGGGTTGAACACCGGGGAGCTGTTTTTT. Protein sequence: CASSYRLAGLNTGELFF. Supplemented by reference TRBV7-2 and TRBJ2-2, the full variable domain reads GAGVSQSPSNKVTEKGKDVELRCDPISGHTALYWYRQSLGQGLEFLIYFQGNSAPDKSGLPSDRFSAERTGGSVSTLTIQRTQQEDSAVYLCASSYRLAGLNTGELFFGEGSRLTVL.

This chain connects TRBV12-3 or TRBV12-4 to TRBJ1-2; 8 bases line up with TRBD1. This CDR3 region has 13 residues. V gave up 5 bases and J gave up 4 bases; unmatched junction bases: 3. The CDR3 DNA follows: TGTGCCAGCAGTCCGGGACAGGCCTATGGCTACACCTTC. Translated, it gives CASSPGQAYGYTF.

This chain connects TRBV12-3 or TRBV12-4 to TRBJ1-2, with 7 bases fitting TRBD1. CDR3 length equals 13 residues. The V and J ends lost 5 bases and 2 bases, in that order; junction bases with no gene match: 2. CDR3 region: CASSQGQNYGYTF. The CDR3, as DNA: TGTGCCAGCAGTCAGGGACAGAACTATGGCTACACCTTC.

This clone was observed a single time. This rearrangement joins TRBV18 to TRBJ1-2, with D perhaps TRBD1 (5 bases). V was cut by 3 bases and J by 0 bases, with 8 bases left in between. This CDR3 is 14 amino acids long. In germline, CDR1 is KGHSH, CDR2 LQKENI. Written as DNA, the CDR3 is TGTGCCAGCTCACCCGGGGGAGCTAACTATGGCTACACCTTC. Residues: CASSPGGANYGYTF.

This clone was seen only once. V usage is TRBV7-2 and J usage is TRBJ1-3; D unclear. Trimming stripped 2 bases from V and 3 bases from J, with 11 bases between. Germline CDR1 reads SGHTA; CDR2 reads FQGNSA. The CDR3 consists of 15 residues. Here the CDR3 DNA reads TGTGCCAGCAGCTTAAATGCAGTGTATGGAAACACCATATATTTT. Its translation is CASSLNAVYGNTIYF.

The V gene is TRBV24-1, the J gene TRBJ1-1, with D tentatively TRBD1 (5 bases). In germline, CDR1 is KGHDR, CDR2 SFDVKD. The CDR3 runs to 13 residues. The V end lost 1 base, the J end lost 5 bases, and 7 bases lay between the germline ends. The CDR3 loop reads CATSDFSGTEAFF. The CDR3 DNA follows: TGTGCCACCAGTGATTTCTCAGGGACTGAAGCTTTCTTT.

The CDR3 DNA is TGTGCCAGCACCGAAGGTCCGAAGAACACTGAAGCTTTCTTT. Its translation: CASTEGPKNTEAFF. The V gene is TRBV2, the J gene TRBJ1-1; D unclear. CDR3 size: 14 residues. V gave up 7 bases and J gave up 1 base, with 13 bases separating them. Germline V gene sequence: CDR1 SNHLY, CDR2 FYNNEI.

The chain is built from TRBV30 and TRBJ1-3; no definite D call. In germline, CDR1 is GTSNPN, CDR2 SVGIG (reference sequence). V lost 4 bases and J lost 4, with 11 bases in between. CDR3 length equals 13 residues. The chain's CDR3 is CAWIQAGGNTIYF. The CDR3 bases are TGTGCCTGGATTCAAGCCGGGGGAAACACCATATATTTT.

This chain joins TRBV9 and TRBJ1-2, with D possibly TRBD1 on 6 matching bases. This CDR3 comprises 14 residues. Germline assignment: CDR1 SGDLS and CDR2 YYNGEE. V was shortened by 0 bases and J by 4 bases, with 10 bases between the two germline ends. CDR3 loop: CASSVDQGTYGYTF. CDR3 sequence (DNA): TGTGCCAGCAGCGTAGACCAGGGGACCTATGGCTACACCTTC.

The chain combines TRBV27 with TRBJ1-1; no definite D call. CDR3 size: 13 residues. The V gene lost 2 bases and the J gene lost 7 bases, with 11 bases spanning the gap. Germline V CDR1 and CDR2: MNHEY, SMNVEV (reference sequence). The DNA for the CDR3 is TGTGCCAGCAGTTTAGAAGGTTACAGTGAAGCTTTCTTT. Translating gives CASSLEGYSEAFF.

For the CDR3, the DNA is TGTGCCAGCAGTGGGGGCGCAGGGGAGATCTATGGCTACACCTTC. This codes for CASSGGAGEIYGYTF. This chain links TRBV2 with TRBJ1-2; possible D gene TRBD1, 6 bases. The CDR3 loop spans 15 amino acids. Germline V gene sequence: CDR1 SNHLY, CDR2 FYNNEI. V was shortened by 4 bases and J by 4 bases, with 16 bases between the two germline ends.

This clone came up a few times. Other DNA sequences of this sample code for an identical CDR3. The genes are TRBV30 and TRBJ1-2, with D uncertain. The germline V gene has CDR1 GTSNPN and CDR2 SVGIG (reference sequence). The CDR3 extends over 12 amino acids. Trimming cost V 0 bases and J 5 bases, with 7 bases left between them. CDR3 in DNA: TGTGCCTGGAGTGTACGGGGTTATGGCTACACCTTC. Translating gives CAWSVRGYGYTF. Using reference TRBV30 and TRBJ1-2 for the parts outside the CDR3, the full variable domain is SQTIHQWPATLVQPVGSPLSLECTVEGTSNPNLYWYRQAAGRGLQLLFYSVGIGQISSEVPQNLSASRPQDRQFILSSKKLLLSDSGFYLCAWSVRGYGYTFGSGTRLTVV.

J is TRBJ1-2 and V is TRBV5-1, with D tentatively TRBD1 (5 bases). The germline CDR1 and CDR2 sequences are SGHRS and YFSETQ. V was cut by 1 base and J by 1 base, with 17 bases left in between. This CDR3 contains 17 residues. CDR3 sequence (DNA): TGCGCCAGCAGCTTGAGTAGACGGGACGGGTTTAACTATGGCTACACCTTC. Its translation is CASSLSRRDGFNYGYTF.

This chain connects TRBV5-4 to TRBJ1-1; the D is unclear. Trimming pared 6 bases from V and 2 bases from J, leaving 17 bases between. Looked up from germline, CDR1 is SGHNT and CDR2 is YYREEE (reference sequence). There are 15 residues in the CDR3. CDR3 coding DNA: TGTGCCAGCACCGGGAGAGGGAATACCAACACTGAAGCTTTCTTT. Its translation is CASTGRGNTNTEAFF.

A note on this clone: The junction departs from the called germline gene at one end, perhaps through a read error. This chain connects TRBV10-3 to TRBJ2-1; 11 bases are shared with TRBD2. CDR1 is ENHRY and CDR2 is SYGVKD in the germline V gene. This CDR3 region has 13 residues. The CDR3 reads CAISELAGDGEIF. CDR3 DNA sequence: TGTGCCATCAGTGAACTAGCGGGGGACGGGGAGATCTTC.